This TCR beta chain was obtained from a study of response to subunit inactivated influenza vaccine. The V end lost 2 bases, the J end lost 6 bases, and 10 bases lay between the germline ends. CDR3 length: 13 residues. This clonotype was seen more than once but under ten times. One entry per CDR3 protein results from TCRdb running MiXCR on the RT-PCR reads. The sample lists roughly 500,000 distinct CDR3 sequences, roughly 25% occurring once. The same data also went into a second study, on T cells expressing NK-cell markers. As that report states: It was by 5'RACE template switching with UMIs that TCR beta cDNA was made. Most of the eight sequenced donors tested HCMV-seropositive; one tested seronegative. In several donors, dominant clonotypes made up roughly 28.3-65% of CD3+CD56-NKG2C+ cells.

The source was CD4+ T cells sorted from PBMCs, collected 11 to 12 days after vaccination. This sequence joins TRBV12-3 or TRBV12-4 and TRBJ1-1; the D gene is possibly TRBD1 (6 bases). This clonotype was sampled from a man between 45 and 60 years old who received an inactivated influenza vaccine. The DNA for the CDR3 is TGTGCCAGCAGTTTACGGGGGGGCGCTGAAGCTTTCTTT. It specifies CASSLRGGAEAFF.